A single sample is the source of the 24 T cell receptor beta chains below, sequenced in a study of memory CD4+ T cells and cytomegalovirus serostatus. Some clones are missing from TCRdb's copy, which holds only in-frame ones; the method was immunoSEQ multiplex PCR. The sample records approximately 40,000 clones, about three quarters being singletons. Single viable CD3+CD4+CD8-CD45RO+ cells were sorted as the memory CD4+ T cells. The sequenced sample was memory CD4+ T cells from blood. These receptors were collected from an adult in good health and CMV-seronegative.

The chain joins TRBV5-1 to TRBJ2-2; 13 bases are shared with TRBD2. The CDR3 totals 17 residues. Trimming cost V 4 bases and J 3 bases; bases outside gene matches: 6. The germline gives CDR1 SGHRS, CDR2 YFSETQ. Here the CDR3 reads CASSTRGLAGDTGELFF. The DNA for the CDR3 is TGCGCCAGCAGCACCCGTGGACTAGCGGGGGACACCGGGGAGCTGTTTTTT.

This clone came up once. The gene calls are TRBV7-9 and TRBJ1-2; D not resolved. V lost 2 bases, J lost 7 bases, and 11 bases lay in between. CDR3 size: 13 residues. The germline gives CDR1 SEHNR, CDR2 FQNEAQ (reference sequence). The CDR3 region is CASSLFGSRGYTF. The CDR3 DNA follows: TGTGCCAGCAGCTTATTCGGTTCTCGTGGCTACACCTTC.

J is TRBJ1-5 and V is TRBV2; 7 nucleotides match TRBD1. V gave up 9 bases and J gave up 7 bases; unmatched junction bases: 15. The CDR3 runs 15 residues. CDR1 and CDR2 from the germline V gene are SNHLY and FYNNEI. The CDR3 nucleotides read TGTGCCAGTAAGGCTGAGACAGGGATTAACCAGCCCCAGCATTTT. Amino acid sequence: CASKAETGINQPQHF.

The chain combines TRBV7-9 with TRBJ1-5, with a weak D call TRBD1 (5 bases). V gave up 5 bases and J gave up 2 bases, with 13 bases separating them. Germline CDR1 SEHNR, CDR2 FQNEAQ (reference sequence). The CDR3 totals 15 residues. CDR3 bases: TGTGCCAGCAGCCCCTCGCAGGGAGGCAATCAGCCCCAGCATTTT. As protein: CASSPSQGGNQPQHF.

The chain carries TRBV5-1 and TRBJ2-7; TRBD1 matches at 9 bases. Germline V gives CDR1 SGHRS, CDR2 YFSETQ. This CDR3 has 15 residues. The trim removed 0 bases at V and 3 bases at J, leaving 4 bases unmatched. The CDR3 loop is CASSLGDRGFYEQYF. CDR3 DNA: TGCGCCAGCAGCTTGGGCGACAGGGGGTTCTACGAGCAGTACTTC.

The V call is TRBV7-8, the J call TRBJ2-2; the D is unclear. Per germline, CDR1 SGHVS and CDR2 FQNEAQ. V was pared by 4 bases and J by 4 bases, with 4 bases between. This CDR3 spans 12 amino acids. The CDR3 sequence is CASSYVTGELFF. The DNA of the CDR3 is TGTGCCAGCAGCTACGTCACCGGGGAGCTGTTTTTT.

The chain joins TRBV19 to TRBJ1-2; no reliable D call. V lost 5 bases and J lost 4, with 8 bases in between. Germline CDR1 LNHDA, CDR2 SQIVND (reference sequence). The CDR3 runs to 12 residues. The CDR3 sequence: CASSPGAYGYTF. The CDR3 nucleotides read TGTGCCAGTAGTCCTGGTGCCTATGGCTACACCTTC.

The chain couples TRBV6-1 to TRBJ1-5; D is ambiguous. Trimming pared 4 bases from V and 4 bases from J, leaving 8 bases between. The CDR3 totals 13 residues. Looked up from germline, CDR1 is MNHNS and CDR2 is SASEGT. The CDR3, as DNA: TGTGCCAGCAGTGTGGATCCGAATCAGCCCCAGCATTTT. It codes for CASSVDPNQPQHF.

This chain connects TRBV19 to TRBJ1-6; D not certain. The germline V and J ends were trimmed by 7 bases and 8 bases, with 12 bases remaining between them. This CDR3 is built from 13 residues. Germline V gene lookup returns CDR1 LNHDA and CDR2 SQIVND (reference sequence). The CDR3, as DNA: TGTGCCAGTACCCGGCAGGCGTATTCACCCCTCCACTTT. Translated: CASTRQAYSPLHF.

V usage is TRBV6-6 and J usage is TRBJ1-6; 7 bases align to TRBD1. The CDR3 sequence is 15 residues long. Germline V CDR1 and CDR2: MNHNY, SVGAGI (reference sequence). After removal of 6 bases from V and 10 bases from J, the junction contained 12 bases not matched to a gene. The CDR3 region is CASRTDREIISPLHF. The CDR3 DNA follows: TGTGCCAGCAGGACAGACAGGGAGATTATCTCACCCCTCCACTTT.

The rearrangement links TRBV30 to TRBJ1-6; 8 nucleotides line up with TRBD1. With 3 bases clipped from V and 7 bases from J, the junction kept 2 bases outside the gene matches. Germline CDR1 is GTSNPN and CDR2 is SVGIG (reference sequence). CDR3 size: 13 residues. The DNA for the CDR3 is TGTGCCTGGAGGGGACAGGTGAATTCACCCCTCCACTTT. As protein: CAWRGQVNSPLHF. Supplemented by reference TRBV30 and TRBJ1-6, the full variable domain reads SQTIHQWPATLVQPVGSPLSLECTVEGTSNPNLYWYRQAAGRGLQLLFYSVGIGQISSEVPQNLSASRPQDRQFILSSKKLLLSDSGFYLCAWRGQVNSPLHFGNGTRLTVT.

V usage is TRBV2 and J usage is TRBJ2-2; TRBD2 agrees at 10 bases. J gave up 7 bases and V 8 bases, and 13 bases lay outside the gene matches. The V gene's germline CDR1 is SNHLY and CDR2 FYNNEI. The CDR3 consists of 16 residues. In nucleotides, the CDR3 is TGTGCCAGCTCCGGGCAGCGGGGGGGCCGGGGCGGGGAGCTGTTTTTT. This codes for CASSGQRGGRGGELFF.

The table lists this clone with a count of one. The rearrangement uses TRBV14 and TRBJ2-2; 8 bases are shared with TRBD1. The germline CDR1 and CDR2 sequences are SGHDN and FVKESK. The CDR3 has 15 amino acids. V was pared by 2 bases and J by 4 bases, with 3 bases of the junction left unmatched. CDR3 sequence: CASSQQGAITGELFF. Here the CDR3 DNA reads TGTGCCAGCAGCCAACAGGGGGCGATCACCGGGGAGCTGTTTTTT. The variable domain in full, with the rest retrieved from reference TRBV14 and TRBJ2-2, is EAGVTQFPSHSVIEKGQTVTLRCDPISGHDNLYWYRRVMGKEIKFLLHFVKESKQDESGMPNNRFLAERTGGTYSTLKVQPAELEDSGVYFCASSQQGAITGELFFGEGSRLTVL.

The rearrangement joins TRBV5-6 to TRBJ2-7, with TRBD1 matching 12 bases. The CDR3 is made up of 16 amino acids. Trimming at V came to 3 bases and at J to 4 bases, leaving 8 bases not matched to a gene. Germline V gene sequence: CDR1 SGHDT, CDR2 YYEEEE. The CDR3, as DNA: TGTGCCAGCAGCTCCACTCGGGACAGGGGGCGGTACGAGCAGTACTTC. Its translation is CASSSTRDRGRYEQYF.

The rearrangement uses TRBV18 and TRBJ1-1, with D unresolved. CDR3 length: 15 amino acids. Deletions cut 6 bases from V and 3 bases from J, with 17 bases between. CDR1 is KGHSH, CDR2 LQKENI, per germline. Here the CDR3 reads CASSRTGLLDTEAFF. CDR3 sequence (DNA): TGTGCCAGCTCCCGTACTGGACTGCTGGACACTGAAGCTTTCTTT.

The chain recombines TRBV9 with TRBJ2-1; 9 bases fit TRBD2. CDR1 SGDLS and CDR2 YYNGEE come from the germline V gene. This CDR3 is 16 amino acids long. J was trimmed by 2 bases and V by 4 bases; bases with no gene match: 7. The CDR3 protein is CASSRGGGQTYNEQFF. For the CDR3, the DNA is TGTGCCAGCAGCCGCGGGGGGGGTCAGACCTACAATGAGCAGTTCTTC.

This sequence joins TRBV18 and TRBJ2-4; TRBD2 might be the D (6 bases). The CDR3 has 14 amino acids. Germline lookup yields CDR1 KGHSH and CDR2 LQKENI. V dropped 2 bases and J dropped 6 bases, with 11 bases sitting between them. The CDR3 bases are TGTGCCAGCTCACCATCCCGGGAGCCAAACATTCAGTACTTC. It specifies CASSPSREPNIQYF.

This clone has just a few counts. This chain connects TRBV30 to TRBJ1-4; 7 positions agree with TRBD1. In germline, CDR1 is GTSNPN, CDR2 SVGIG (reference sequence). This CDR3 spans 15 amino acids. J gave up 8 bases and V 2 bases, and 11 bases lay outside the gene matches. The CDR3 here is CAWSKGQAAEEKLFF. The CDR3 nucleotides read TGTGCCTGGAGTAAAGGACAGGCGGCGGAGGAAAAACTGTTTTTT.

V is TRBV7-6 and J is TRBJ2-2, with 10 bases aligning to TRBD1. The germline CDR1 and CDR2 sequences are SGHVS and FNYEAQ. The CDR3 loop spans 15 amino acids. V shed 3 bases, J shed 4 bases, and the junction held 2 bases outside the gene matches. The CDR3 region has the DNA TGTGCCAGCAGCTTGGGGGACAGGGGCACCGGGGAGCTGTTTTTT. Amino acids: CASSLGDRGTGELFF. Filled out from reference TRBV7-6 and TRBJ2-2, the complete variable domain reads GAGVSQSPRYKVTKRGQDVALRCDPISGHVSLYWYRQALGQGPEFLTYFNYEAQQDKSGLPNDRFSAERPEGSISTLTIQRTEQRDSAMYRCASSLGDRGTGELFFGEGSRLTVL.

CDR3 nucleotides: TGCGCCAGCAGCCGAGGAGAGGTCGGCACTGAAGCTTTCTTT. The encoded protein is CASSRGEVGTEAFF. The chain recombines TRBV4-1 with TRBJ1-1; no reliable D call. V was clipped by 4 bases and J by 4 bases, with 13 bases between them. CDR3 length: 14 residues. Germline V lookup: CDR1 MGHRA, CDR2 YSYEKL.

CDR3 bases: TGTGCCAGCCGAGCCCCTAGGACAGGGGACTATGGCTACACCTTC. Translation: CASRAPRTGDYGYTF. The gene calls are TRBV19 and TRBJ1-2, with 9 bases lining up with TRBD1. Germline V gene data show CDR1 as LNHDA and CDR2 as SQIVND (reference sequence). Trimming at V came to 9 bases and at J to 3 bases, leaving 11 bases not matched to a gene. The CDR3 loop spans 15 amino acids.

This clone showed up just a few times. The chain uses TRBV28 and TRBJ2-2; 13 nucleotides match TRBD2. CDR1 and CDR2 from the germline V gene are MDHEN and SYDVKM. Trimming removed 6 bases from V and 5 bases from J; junction bases left unmatched: 18. The CDR3 is made up of 20 amino acids. CDR3 amino acids: CASRPLGLAGYNTKTGELFF. CDR3 DNA sequence: TGTGCCAGCAGACCTCTGGGACTAGCGGGATATAATACCAAAACCGGGGAGCTGTTTTTT. The full variable domain, in which reference TRBV28 and TRBJ2-2 provide the parts outside the CDR3, is DVKVTQSSRYLVKRTGEKVFLECVQDMDHENMFWYRQDPGLGLRLIYFSYDVKMKEKGDIPEGYSVSREKKERFSLILESASTNQTSMYLCASRPLGLAGYNTKTGELFFGEGSRLTVL.

V and J are TRBV5-1 and TRBJ2-5; 8 bases agree with TRBD1. Trimming removed 7 bases from V and 4 bases from J; junction bases left unmatched: 9. The CDR3 contains 14 residues. The germline CDR1 and CDR2 sequences are SGHRS and YFSETQ. CDR3: CASDRTGSGETQYF. The CDR3 nucleotides read TGCGCCAGCGATAGGACAGGGTCGGGAGAGACCCAGTACTTC.

The V call is TRBV5-6, the J call TRBJ1-6; 8 nucleotides match TRBD1. The ends lost 0 bases at V and 8 bases at J; junction bases unmatched: 1. The CDR3 is 14 amino acids. Looked up from germline, CDR1 is SGHDT and CDR2 is YYEEEE. CDR3 loop: CASSLDRGDSPLHF. For the CDR3, the DNA is TGTGCCAGCAGCTTGGACAGGGGGGATTCACCCCTCCACTTT.